The table lists the clone carrying this T cell receptor (beta chain) with many counts. The V end lost 6 bases, the J end lost 2 bases, and 14 bases lay between the germline ends. This CDR3 region has 14 residues. Germline CDR1 is MNHEY and CDR2 is SMNVEV (reference sequence). MiXCR, run by TCRdb on the RT-PCR reads, gives a single entry per CDR3 protein. The profile shows about 680,000 distinct CDR3 sequences, about 14% of them singletons. This chain links TRBV27 with TRBJ2-7, with TRBD1 as a possible D gene (5 bases). This receptor was obtained from a female donor in good health, serving as a healthy control. The sequencing input was memory CD4+ T cells from blood. CDR3 in amino acids: CASSWGDRPYEQYF. CDR3 coding DNA: TGTGCCAGCAGCTGGGGCGACAGACCCTACGAGCAGTACTTC.